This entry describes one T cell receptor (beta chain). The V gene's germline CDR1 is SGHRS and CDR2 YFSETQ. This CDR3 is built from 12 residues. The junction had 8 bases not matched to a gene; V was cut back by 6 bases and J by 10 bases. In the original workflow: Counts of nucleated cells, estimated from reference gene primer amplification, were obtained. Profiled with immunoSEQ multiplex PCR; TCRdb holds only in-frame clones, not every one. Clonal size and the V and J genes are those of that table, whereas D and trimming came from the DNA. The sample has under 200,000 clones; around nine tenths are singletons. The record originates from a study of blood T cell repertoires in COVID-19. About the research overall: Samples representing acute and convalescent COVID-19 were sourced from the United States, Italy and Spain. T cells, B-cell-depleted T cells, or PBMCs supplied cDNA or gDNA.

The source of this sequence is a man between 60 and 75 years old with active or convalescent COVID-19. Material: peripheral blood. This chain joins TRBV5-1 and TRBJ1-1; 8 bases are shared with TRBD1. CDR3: CASTLGQGAAFF. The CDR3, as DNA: TGCGCCAGCACCCTTGGGCAGGGGGCAGCTTTCTTT.